This passage covers 27 T cell receptor beta chains from one sample sequenced in a study of T cell changes during pregnancy in multiple sclerosis. Here immunoSEQ multiplex PCR was the method, and the copy in TCRdb shows in-frame clones only, minus some. Of approximately 25,000 clones detected, 86% appear once; the ten largest clones hold about 13%. The specimen was CD8+ T cells from peripheral blood mononuclear cells, collected in the first trimester of pregnancy. The receptors were gathered from a female donor in good health, enrolled as a control in a pregnancy study.

This CDR3 reads CASSLAVRESITGELFF. CDR3 bases: TGTGCCAGCAGCTTGGCCGTTCGGGAGAGCATCACCGGGGAGCTGTTTTTT. The V call is TRBV5-6, the J call TRBJ2-2, with D possibly TRBD2 on 6 matching bases. CDR1 and CDR2 from the germline V gene are SGHDT and YYEEEE. Trimming took 0 bases from V and 4 from J, leaving 16 bases between them. The CDR3 length is 17 residues.

The chain recombines TRBV29-1 with TRBJ2-7, with TRBD1 matching 8 bases. Germline V gene lookup returns CDR1 SQVTM and CDR2 ANQGSEA. This CDR3 is built from 13 residues. The J segment lost 3 bases and the V segment lost 4 bases, leaving 5 bases of the junction unmatched. In nucleotides, the CDR3 is TGCAGCGTTGGGGGCGGACAGGGCTACGAGCAGTACTTC. Its protein is CSVGGGQGYEQYF.

About this clone itself: Other DNA sequences in the same sample also yield this CDR3. J is TRBJ2-7 and V is TRBV19, with 11 bases fitting TRBD2. This CDR3 contains 14 residues. Germline V CDR1 and CDR2: LNHDA, SQIVND (reference sequence). The J segment lost 6 bases and the V segment lost 5 bases, leaving 6 bases of the junction unmatched. The CDR3 DNA sequence: TGTGCCAGTAGTCTCCCGGGACTAGCGGCCGAGCAGTACTTC. Translation: CASSLPGLAAEQYF.

The CDR3 reads CASSYSQGRLQETQYF. The CDR3 bases are TGTGCCAGTAGCTACTCACAGGGGAGATTACAAGAGACCCAGTACTTC. The J gene is TRBJ2-5, the V gene TRBV19; 7 bases align to TRBD1. The germline V gene has CDR1 LNHDA and CDR2 SQIVND (reference sequence). This CDR3 is 16 amino acids long. The ends lost 6 bases at V and 2 bases at J; junction bases unmatched: 12. The full variable domain, its missing parts supplied by reference TRBV19 and TRBJ2-5, is DGGITQSPKYLFRKEGQNVTLSCEQNLNHDAMYWYRQDPGQGLRLIYYSQIVNDFQKGDIAEGYSVSREKKESFPLTVTSAQKNPTAFYLCASSYSQGRLQETQYFGPGTRLLVL.

The V call is TRBV1, the J call TRBJ1-5; the table's D call, TRBD1, was not checked against the DNA. TRBV1 is recorded as a pseudogene. This CDR3 contains 15 residues. The CDR3 region has the DNA TGCACCAGCAGCCATAGCCAGGGGCGCGATCAGCCCCAGCATTTT. Translated, it gives CTSSHSQGRDQPQHF.

The rearrangement joins TRBV19 to TRBJ2-1; 10 bases agree with TRBD2. The V segment lost 8 bases and the J segment 4 bases; nucleotides outside the gene matches: 14. The CDR3 is made up of 17 amino acids. The germline CDR1 and CDR2 sequences are LNHDA and SQIVND (reference sequence). CDR3 DNA: TGTGCCAGTCGTAAATTAAGCGGGGGGGTCGATTACAATGAGCAGTTCTTC. This encodes CASRKLSGGVDYNEQFF.

The rearrangement links TRBV27 to TRBJ2-3, with D possibly matching TRBD1 (5 bases). CDR1 is MNHEY, CDR2 SMNVEV, per germline (reference sequence). The CDR3 contains 14 residues. Trimming left V 2 bases short and J 0 bases short, with 6 bases between. CDR3 bases: TGTGCCAGCAGTTTAGGACAAAGCACAGATACGCAGTATTTT. Protein product: CASSLGQSTDTQYF.

This sequence joins TRBV4-2 and TRBJ2-1, with 9 bases matching TRBD2. V lost 1 base and J lost 8; bases outside the gene matches: 9. The germline CDR1 and CDR2 sequences are LGHNA and YNFKEQ. This CDR3 is built from 16 residues. The CDR3 reads CASSQGLAGPGDEQFF. DNA for the CDR3: TGTGCCAGCAGCCAAGGGCTAGCGGGACCCGGCGATGAGCAGTTCTTC.

J is TRBJ2-3 and V is TRBV9, with D tentatively TRBD1 (7 bases). Germline V CDR1 and CDR2: SGDLS, YYNGEE. The CDR3 has 19 residues. The V gene lost 0 bases and the J gene lost 0 bases, with 20 bases spanning the gap. CDR3 in DNA: TGTGCCAGCAGCGTAGTCGGAGGGGGCCGTCCGACTAGCACAGATACGCAGTATTTT. This sequence encodes CASSVVGGGRPTSTDTQYF.

The genes are TRBV6-5 and TRBJ1-6; TRBD1 matches at 12 bases. With V trimmed by 2 bases and J by 13 bases, 9 bases remained unmatched. There are 16 residues in the CDR3. Looked up from germline, CDR1 is MNHEY and CDR2 is SVGAGI. CDR3 loop: CASSYRTGTGGDPLHF. The CDR3 coding sequence is TGTGCCAGCAGTTACCGAACCGGGACAGGGGGCGATCCCCTCCACTTT.

This sequence joins TRBV4-1 and TRBJ2-5; 11 bases are shared with TRBD2. Germline CDR1 reads MGHRA; CDR2 reads YSYEKL. The V and J ends lost 4 bases and 5 bases, in that order; junction bases with no gene match: 12. This CDR3 has 17 amino acids. The CDR3 loop reads CASSLLVAGGPRETQYF. CDR3 coding DNA: TGCGCCAGCAGCCTTCTGGTAGCGGGAGGGCCGAGGGAGACCCAGTACTTC.

The chain has TRBV6-5 and TRBJ2-2; D ambiguous. The V end was cut by 4 bases, the J end by 7 bases, with 13 bases between. In germline, CDR1 is MNHEY, CDR2 SVGAGI. The CDR3 runs 14 residues. CDR3 in amino acids: CASSSAGLGGELFF. The CDR3 nucleotides are TGTGCCAGCAGTTCGGCAGGATTGGGCGGGGAGCTGTTTTTT.

This sequence joins TRBV9 and TRBJ2-7, with a tentative D call TRBD1 (5 bases). Looked up from germline, CDR1 is SGDLS and CDR2 is YYNGEE. The ends were cut back, 4 bases at V and 0 bases at J, with 14 bases in the middle. The CDR3 length is 15 residues. CDR3: CASSPYSDNSYEQYF. The CDR3 coding sequence is TGTGCCAGCAGCCCATACTCGGACAACTCCTACGAGCAGTACTTC.

The genes are TRBV5-6 and TRBJ2-7, with 12 bases lining up with TRBD2. The junction had 4 bases not matched to a gene; V was cut back by 4 bases and J by 5 bases. CDR3 length: 14 residues. Per germline, CDR1 SGHDT and CDR2 YYEEEE. The CDR3, as DNA: TGTGCCAGCAGCAGACTAGCGGGAGTACACGAGCAGTACTTC. Protein sequence: CASSRLAGVHEQYF.

This clone has just a few counts. The chain is built from TRBV6-4 and TRBJ2-3; TRBD1 agrees at 7 bases. V shed 3 bases and J 1 base; nucleotides not matched to a gene: 1. The length of the CDR3 is 14 residues. Looked up from germline, CDR1 is MRHNA and CDR2 is SNTAGT. The CDR3 loop reads CASSETGGTDTQYF. CDR3 sequence (DNA): TGTGCCAGCAGTGAAACAGGGGGCACAGATACGCAGTATTTT.

V gene TRBV2 combines with J gene TRBJ1-1; 7 bases line up with TRBD1. The V segment lost 3 bases and the J segment 7 bases; nucleotides outside the gene matches: 8. This CDR3 has 14 amino acids. CDR1 and CDR2 from the germline V gene are SNHLY and FYNNEI. CDR3 protein: CASSDRTGAIEAFF. The CDR3 nucleotides are TGTGCCAGCAGTGACAGGACAGGCGCTATTGAAGCTTTCTTT.

The chain couples TRBV11-2 to TRBJ2-7; 8 bases fit TRBD1. V shed 5 bases, J shed 5 bases, and the junction held 17 bases outside the gene matches. The CDR3 runs to 17 residues. Germline CDR1 SGHAT, CDR2 FQNNGV. The chain's CDR3 is CASSPYPMDREGDEQYF. CDR3 nucleotide sequence: TGTGCCAGCAGCCCATACCCCATGGACAGGGAAGGCGACGAGCAGTACTTC.

The rearrangement joins TRBV28 to TRBJ2-7, with TRBD1 identical over 8 bases. V lost 5 bases, J lost 6 bases, and 3 bases stayed unmatched. The CDR3 contains 12 residues. Per the germline V gene, CDR1 is MDHEN and CDR2 is SYDVKM. The CDR3 spells CASSQGAGEQYF. The CDR3, as DNA: TGTGCCAGCAGTCAGGGGGCCGGCGAGCAGTACTTC.

The rearrangement joins TRBV7-2 to TRBJ1-4; 8 bases line up with TRBD1. CDR3 length equals 18 residues. Germline V gene lookup returns CDR1 SGHTA and CDR2 FQGNSA. V lost 5 bases and J lost 1; bases outside the gene matches: 12. The CDR3 loop reads CASSPRTGKEGTNEKLFF. The CDR3 DNA sequence: TGTGCCAGCAGCCCGCGGACAGGGAAAGAAGGAACTAATGAAAAACTGTTTTTT.

In DNA, the CDR3 is TGTGCCAGCAGTGACGGCAGGGCGACCGGGGAGCTGTTTTTT. This encodes CASSDGRATGELFF. The chain joins TRBV2 to TRBJ2-2; a possible D gene is TRBD1 (5 bases). This CDR3 spans 14 amino acids. Trimming shortened V by 3 bases and J by 5 bases, and 10 bases separated the two germline ends. CDR1 and CDR2 (germline): SNHLY, FYNNEI.

This sequence joins TRBV7-6 and TRBJ2-7; D ambiguous. The germline V gene has CDR1 SGHVS and CDR2 FNYEAQ. V lost 0 bases and J lost 1, with 4 bases in between. CDR3 length: 13 residues. Here the CDR3 reads CASSLARSYEQYF. The CDR3 DNA reads TGTGCCAGCAGCTTAGCGCGGTCCTACGAGCAGTACTTC.

The chain carries TRBV7-8 and TRBJ1-3; D might be TRBD1 (6 bases). The CDR3 runs 17 residues. Germline CDR1 reads SGHVS; CDR2 reads FQNEAQ. V was pared by 5 bases and J by 4 bases, with 21 bases between. The CDR3 is CASSPQPVGGRGNTIYF. In DNA, the CDR3 is TGTGCCAGCAGCCCACAACCCGTCGGGGGGCGCGGAAACACCATATATTTT.

This clone was seen repeatedly, ten times or more. At one of its ends the junction is not consistent with the germline gene, which may arise from a read error. The chain uses TRBV7-3 and TRBJ1-1, with 9 bases that match TRBD1. Germline CDR1 is SGHTA and CDR2 is FQGTGA. The CDR3 has 16 residues. CDR3 region: CASSSPGQGLKTEAFF. The CDR3 coding sequence is TGTGCCAGCAGCTCACCGGGACAGGGATTGAAAACTGAAGCTTTCTTT.

In this sample, this clone turned up once. The chain joins TRBV7-9 to TRBJ2-5; 7 bases are a match to TRBD1. In germline, CDR1 is SEHNR, CDR2 FQNEAQ (reference sequence). The CDR3 covers 16 residues. Trimming at V came to 5 bases and at J to 4 bases, leaving 13 bases not matched to a gene. The CDR3 DNA is TGTGCCAGCAGCAAGTACGGAGACAGGGTCGGAGAGACCCAGTACTTC. This gives the protein CASSKYGDRVGETQYF.

The J gene is TRBJ1-1, the V gene TRBV5-1; D is perhaps TRBD1 (6 bases). The CDR3 runs to 12 residues. Germline V lookup: CDR1 SGHRS, CDR2 YFSETQ. Trimming left V 2 bases short and J 4 bases short, with 6 bases between. The CDR3 region has the DNA TGCGCCAGCAGCTTCAGGGGCACTGAAGCTTTCTTT. As protein: CASSFRGTEAFF. The full variable domain, its missing parts supplied by reference TRBV5-1 and TRBJ1-1, is KAGVTQTPRYLIKTRGQQVTLSCSPISGHRSVSWYQQTPGQGLQFLFEYFSETQRNKGNFPGRFSGRQFSNSRSEMNVSTLELGDSALYLCASSFRGTEAFFGQGTRLTVV.

This sequence joins TRBV27 and TRBJ1-1, with D uncertain. The V end lost 3 bases, the J end lost 3 bases, and 17 bases lay between the germline ends. The CDR3 totals 16 residues. Looked up from germline, CDR1 is MNHEY and CDR2 is SMNVEV (reference sequence). CDR3 DNA sequence: TGTGCCAGCAGTTTGGTGGGAGGCGAGTTGTACACTGAAGCTTTCTTT. This gives the protein CASSLVGGELYTEAFF.

This clone was seen more than once but under ten times. The chain has TRBV6-5 and TRBJ1-6; D ambiguous. This CDR3 region has 13 residues. Germline V lookup: CDR1 MNHEY, CDR2 SVGAGI. V lost 7 bases to trimming and J lost 7 bases, with 11 bases between them. CDR3 coding DNA: TGTGCCAGCAACCGCGGGGAGAATTCACCCCTCCACTTT. This encodes CASNRGENSPLHF.